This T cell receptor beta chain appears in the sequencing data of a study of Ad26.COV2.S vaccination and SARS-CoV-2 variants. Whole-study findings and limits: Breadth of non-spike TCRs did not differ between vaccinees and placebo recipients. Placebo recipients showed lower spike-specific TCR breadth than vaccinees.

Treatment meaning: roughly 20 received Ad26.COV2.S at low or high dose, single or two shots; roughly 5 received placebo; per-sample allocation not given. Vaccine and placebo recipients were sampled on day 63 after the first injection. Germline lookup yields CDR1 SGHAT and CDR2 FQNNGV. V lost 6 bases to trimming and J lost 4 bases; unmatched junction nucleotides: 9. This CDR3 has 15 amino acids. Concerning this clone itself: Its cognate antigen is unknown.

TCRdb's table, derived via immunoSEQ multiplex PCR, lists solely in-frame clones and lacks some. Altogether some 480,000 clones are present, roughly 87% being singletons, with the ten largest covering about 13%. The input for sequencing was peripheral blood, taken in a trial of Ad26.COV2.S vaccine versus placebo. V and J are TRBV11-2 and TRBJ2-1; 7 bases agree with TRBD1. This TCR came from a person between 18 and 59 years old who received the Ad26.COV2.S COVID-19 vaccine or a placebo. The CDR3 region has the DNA TGTGCCAGCAGGCGTCAAACGGGACAGTACAATGAGCAGTTCTTC. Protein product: CASRRQTGQYNEQFF.